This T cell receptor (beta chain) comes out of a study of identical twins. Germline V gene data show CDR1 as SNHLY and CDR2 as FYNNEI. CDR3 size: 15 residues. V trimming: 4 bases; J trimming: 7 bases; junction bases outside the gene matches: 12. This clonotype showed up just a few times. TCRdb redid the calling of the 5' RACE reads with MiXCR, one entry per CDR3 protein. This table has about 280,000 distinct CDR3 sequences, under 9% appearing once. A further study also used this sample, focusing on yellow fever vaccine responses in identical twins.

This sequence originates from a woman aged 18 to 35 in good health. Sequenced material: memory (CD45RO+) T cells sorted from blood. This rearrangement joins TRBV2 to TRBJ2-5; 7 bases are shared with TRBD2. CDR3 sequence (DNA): TGTGCCAGCAGTGGGGAGACCAGCGGGGTTGGGACCCAGTACTTC. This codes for CASSGETSGVGTQYF.